The 28 T cell receptor beta chains presented below share a single source sample, sequenced in a study of blood T cells in healthy people across ages. Through a sample-barcoded 5' primer and a J-beta primer mix, a second PCR was run for about 6 to 12 cycles. In TCRdb, the 5' RACE reads were re-called with MiXCR into one record per CDR3 protein. Of 2 million or so distinct CDR3 sequences listed, roughly 52% are singletons. Source material: blood. These receptors were collected from a middle-aged woman in good health.

This clonotype has a single count. This chain joins TRBV7-2 and TRBJ2-1, with 9 nucleotides matching TRBD2. From germline, CDR1 is SGHTA and CDR2 FQGNSA. The CDR3 length is 17 residues. With 1 base clipped from V and 2 bases from J, the junction kept 6 bases outside the gene matches. In DNA, the CDR3 is TGTGCCAGCAGCTTAGATGGGAGCGGGGGGACCTACAATGAGCAGTTCTTC. This sequence encodes CASSLDGSGGTYNEQFF.

The V gene is TRBV9, the J gene TRBJ2-1; no firm D call. V lost 0 bases, J lost 0 bases, and 7 bases lay in between. In germline, CDR1 is SGDLS, CDR2 YYNGEE. This CDR3 is built from 15 residues. The DNA for the CDR3 is TGTGCCAGCAGCGTAGCCTGGAGCTCCTACAATGAGCAGTTCTTC. It codes for CASSVAWSSYNEQFF.

The chain joins TRBV2 to TRBJ2-7; D is possibly TRBD2 (5 bases). There are 12 residues in the CDR3. V was trimmed by 6 bases and J by 3 bases, leaving 9 bases between them. Germline values: CDR1 SNHLY, CDR2 FYNNEI. For the CDR3, the DNA is TGTGCCAGCAGCGGGGAATACTACGAGCAGTACTTC. This gives the protein CASSGEYYEQYF.

The genes are TRBV6-1 and TRBJ1-2; tentative D call: TRBD1 (6 bases). The CDR3 is 20 amino acids. Trimming shortened V by 5 bases and J by 5 bases, and 33 bases separated the two germline ends. Germline CDR1 reads MNHNS; CDR2 reads SASEGT. CDR3 in amino acids: CASSQIPTRQAGGSVYGYTF. The CDR3 DNA reads as TGTGCCAGCAGTCAAATCCCGACCCGACAGGCCGGGGGATCTGTATATGGCTACACCTTC.

The gene calls are TRBV7-9 and TRBJ2-1; D may be TRBD2 (5 bases). The germline CDR1 and CDR2 sequences are SEHNR and FQNEAQ (reference sequence). The CDR3 sequence is 15 residues long. The V gene lost 5 bases and the J gene lost 10 bases, with 21 bases spanning the gap. The CDR3 sequence is CASSLREGLVWEQFF. In DNA, the CDR3 is TGTGCCAGCAGCCTTCGGGAAGGGTTGGTTTGGGAGCAGTTCTTC. The full variable domain, completed using reference TRBV7-9 and TRBJ2-1, is DTGVSQNPRHKITKRGQNVTFRCDPISEHNRLYWYRQTLGQGPEFLTYFQNEAQLEKSRLLSDRFSAERPKGSFSTLEIQRTEQGDSAMYLCASSLREGLVWEQFFGPGTRLTVL.

This chain uses TRBV7-8 with TRBJ2-5; D may be TRBD1 or TRBD2 (5 bases each). The tail of the sequence fits TRBJ2-7 better, so the J call may be wrong. The CDR3 runs to 14 residues. Looked up from germline, CDR1 is SGHVS and CDR2 is FQNEAQ. The CDR3 loop reads CASSLVGTDDEQYF. CDR3 DNA sequence: TGTGCCAGCAGCTTAGTTGGGACCGACGACGAGCAGTACTTC.

This clonotype was seen a few times. V usage is TRBV27 and J usage is TRBJ2-7; D not resolved. Between the trimmed V and J ends, which lost 2 bases and 3 bases, there was a span of 14 bases. Per the germline V gene, CDR1 is MNHEY and CDR2 is SMNVEV (reference sequence). This CDR3 is built from 15 residues. Here the CDR3 reads CASSLEPRQSYEQYF. Written as DNA, the CDR3 is TGTGCCAGCAGTTTAGAACCCCGGCAGAGCTACGAGCAGTACTTC.

The CDR3 loop reads CASSGREATYEQYF. Here the CDR3 DNA reads TGTGCCAGCAGCGGCCGGGAAGCAACCTACGAGCAGTACTTC. V usage is TRBV9 and J usage is TRBJ2-4, with TRBD2 as a possible D gene (5 bases). TRBJ2-7 matches the DNA end more closely, so the J call is doubtful. CDR3 length: 14 residues. Per germline, CDR1 SGDLS and CDR2 YYNGEE.

The chain joins TRBV4-2 to TRBJ1-1; a weak D match, TRBD1 (5 bases). V was pared by 2 bases and J by 4 bases, with 11 bases between. The CDR3 extends over 14 amino acids. The V gene's germline CDR1 is LGHNA and CDR2 YNFKEQ. The chain's CDR3 is CASSQKAGGTEAFF. The CDR3 DNA is TGTGCCAGCAGCCAAAAAGCGGGGGGCACTGAAGCTTTCTTT.

The rearrangement joins TRBV5-1 to TRBJ1-2; unclear D gene. V was cut by 0 bases and J by 3 bases, with 21 bases left in between. The CDR3 covers 18 residues. The V gene's germline CDR1 is SGHRS and CDR2 YFSETQ. The CDR3 spells CASSLDSTESFKDYGYTF. CDR3 DNA sequence: TGCGCCAGCAGCTTGGACAGCACAGAGTCATTCAAGGACTATGGCTACACCTTC.

The gene calls are TRBV28 and TRBJ2-1, with a weak D call TRBD2 (6 bases). Trimming left V 2 bases short and J 6 bases short, with 17 bases between. This CDR3 has 16 residues. The V gene's germline CDR1 is MDHEN and CDR2 SYDVKM. The CDR3 sequence is CASSLERLAHLNEQFF. CDR3 bases: TGTGCCAGCAGTTTAGAACGGCTAGCGCACCTCAATGAGCAGTTCTTC.

This clonotype was observed a handful of times. The chain carries TRBV24-1 and TRBJ2-5; TRBD1 matches at 7 bases. The V segment lost 4 bases and the J segment 6 bases; nucleotides outside the gene matches: 7. The CDR3 has 14 amino acids. Looked up from germline, CDR1 is KGHDR and CDR2 is SFDVKD. CDR3 DNA: TGTGCCACCAGTGACGCCGGGACAGTTAAGACCCAGTACTTC. This sequence encodes CATSDAGTVKTQYF.

This clonotype turned up a few times. V gene TRBV4-3 combines with J gene TRBJ2-3; TRBD2 is a possible D gene (7 bases). The CDR3 is 17 residues long. The V gene lost 0 bases and the J gene lost 6 bases, with 19 bases spanning the gap. The germline CDR1 and CDR2 sequences are LGHNA and YSLEER. In DNA form, the CDR3 reads TGCGCCAGCAGCCAAGAAAGGTCCGGGGGGACACGGGATACGCAGTATTTT. Translated, it gives CASSQERSGGTRDTQYF.

The chain has TRBV4-1 and TRBJ2-3; TRBD2 agrees at 7 bases. This CDR3 has 17 residues. Germline lookup yields CDR1 MGHRA and CDR2 YSYEKL. V was clipped by 0 bases and J by 1 base; unmatched bases: 7. The CDR3 is CASSQDEAGVRTDTQYF. The CDR3 bases are TGCGCCAGCAGCCAAGATGAGGCGGGGGTACGCACAGATACGCAGTATTTT.

This chain joins TRBV6-5 and TRBJ1-6; D is unresolved. Trimming removed 2 bases at V and 10 bases at J, with 24 bases between. Germline-derived CDR1 and CDR2 are MNHEY and SVGAGI. The CDR3 covers 18 residues. Here the CDR3 reads CASSYSGSYEVLLSPLHF. CDR3 coding DNA: TGTGCCAGCAGTTACAGTGGCTCCTACGAGGTCCTCTTGTCACCCCTCCACTTT.

This chain links TRBV19 with TRBJ2-7; D might be TRBD1 (7 bases). The DNA end lines up better with TRBJ2-5; the J call may be wrong. Germline lookup yields CDR1 LNHDA and CDR2 SQIVND (reference sequence). The CDR3 spans 16 residues. The chain's CDR3 is CASSIRRAGGRETQYF. CDR3 sequence (DNA): TGTGCCAGTAGTATCCGCCGGGCAGGGGGGAGAGAGACCCAGTACTTC.

The chain links TRBV4-2 to TRBJ2-5; TRBD2 is a possible D gene (5 bases). Germline CDR1 reads LGHNA; CDR2 reads YNFKEQ. This CDR3 has 14 amino acids. The V and J ends lost 4 bases and 7 bases respectively, with 16 bases between them. As DNA, the CDR3 is TGTGCCAGCAGCCCCGCCTCGCGCGAGGGGACCCAGTACTTC. It encodes CASSPASREGTQYF.

This clonotype has just a few counts. The chain recombines TRBV28 with TRBJ2-5, with 7 bases fitting TRBD1. Germline V lookup: CDR1 MDHEN, CDR2 SYDVKM. V gave up 6 bases and J gave up 2 bases; unmatched junction bases: 12. The CDR3 covers 16 residues. In DNA, the CDR3 is TGTGCCAGCAGAACAAAAGCCGGGACAGCTCAAGAGACCCAGTACTTC. Protein sequence: CASRTKAGTAQETQYF.

J is TRBJ1-6 and V is TRBV15; no definite D call. V dropped 1 base and J dropped 7 bases, with 11 bases sitting between them. The CDR3 is 15 amino acids. CDR1 is LNHNV and CDR2 is YYDKDF in the germline V gene (reference sequence). The CDR3, as DNA: TGTGCCACCAGCAGAGGGTCGGGAGGGAATTCACCCCTCCACTTT. Translation gives CATSRGSGGNSPLHF.

This chain links TRBV20-1 with TRBJ2-4; tentative D call: TRBD1 (6 bases). V lost 3 bases to trimming and J lost 4 bases, with 19 bases between them. The CDR3 totals 16 residues. Germline CDR1 is DFQATT and CDR2 is SNEGSKA (reference sequence). CDR3 nucleotide sequence: TGCAGTGCTAGCCGGCTTGGGGGCGAAGTTAAAAACATTCAGTACTTC. This sequence encodes CSASRLGGEVKNIQYF.

This sequence joins TRBV15 and TRBJ1-5; D may be TRBD1 (5 bases). V was pared by 5 bases and J by 0 bases, with 11 bases between. Germline assignment: CDR1 LNHNV and CDR2 YYDKDF (reference sequence). CDR3 size: 15 residues. CDR3 coding DNA: TGTGCCACCAGCCGGGAGGGGAGTAGCAATCAGCCCCAGCATTTT. Translating it yields CATSREGSSNQPQHF.

This clonotype was counted at least ten times. The chain recombines TRBV7-2 with TRBJ2-3; no definite D call. Germline V lookup: CDR1 SGHTA, CDR2 FQGNSA. The CDR3 covers 13 residues. V lost 5 bases and J 7 bases, leaving 13 bases between the germline ends. CDR3 residues: CASSVEGVNTQYF. DNA of the CDR3: TGTGCCAGCAGCGTGGAAGGAGTAAATACGCAGTATTTT.

The rearrangement links TRBV5-1 to TRBJ2-1; 7 bases align to TRBD2. The CDR3 is made up of 13 amino acids. V lost 6 bases to trimming and J lost 10 bases; unmatched junction nucleotides: 10. CDR1 is SGHRS, CDR2 YFSETQ, per germline. The CDR3 here is CASTKTGGYEQFF. DNA of the CDR3: TGCGCCAGCACCAAGACGGGGGGTTACGAGCAGTTCTTC.

This clonotype was detected once. V usage is TRBV27 and J usage is TRBJ1-1, with D possibly matching TRBD1 (5 bases). CDR1 and CDR2 from the germline V gene are MNHEY and SMNVEV (reference sequence). V lost 0 bases and J lost 0, with 14 bases in between. The CDR3 totals 17 residues. The CDR3 protein is CASSLSKPGRMNTEAFF. The CDR3 DNA sequence: TGTGCCAGCAGTTTATCGAAACCGGGACGCATGAACACTGAAGCTTTCTTT.

The table lists this clonotype with a few counts. The chain uses TRBV4-3 and TRBJ2-1, with 13 bases lining up with TRBD2. V lost 0 bases to trimming and J lost 0 bases; unmatched junction nucleotides: 8. The CDR3 totals 20 residues. Germline loops: CDR1 LGHNA, CDR2 YSLEER. DNA of the CDR3: TGCGCCAGCAGCCAAGACCCTCCGACTAGCGGGGGGAGCTCCTACAATGAGCAGTTCTTC. Translated, it gives CASSQDPPTSGGSSYNEQFF.

This chain connects TRBV3-1 to TRBJ1-6; 8 positions agree with TRBD1. From germline, CDR1 is LGHDT and CDR2 YNNKEL (reference sequence). The V gene end was trimmed by 4 bases and the J gene end by 9 bases; junction bases not matched to a gene: 8. There are 15 residues in the CDR3. As DNA, the CDR3 is TGTGCCAGCAGCCCACCCGGACAGGGTGGTTCACCCCTCCACTTT. As protein: CASSPPGQGGSPLHF.

This clonotype was seen more than once but under ten times. The chain recombines TRBV5-1 with TRBJ2-3; D ambiguous. Trimming cost V 0 bases and J 0 bases, with 14 bases left between them. The CDR3 runs to 17 residues. Germline values: CDR1 SGHRS, CDR2 YFSETQ. The CDR3 sequence: CASSLDPQGASTDTQYF. The CDR3 region has the DNA TGCGCCAGCAGCTTGGACCCCCAAGGAGCTAGCACAGATACGCAGTATTTT.

The chain recombines TRBV20-1 with TRBJ2-7; 7 nucleotides align to TRBD2. The DNA end is a closer match to TRBJ2-5, so the J assignment may be wrong. Germline CDR1 reads DFQATT; CDR2 reads SNEGSKA (reference sequence). The CDR3 has 15 amino acids. CDR3 DNA: TGCAGTGCTAGAGGCCCGCTAGCGGAGGGAGAGACCCAGTACTTC. Translation gives CSARGPLAEGETQYF.